Listed below are T cell receptor beta chains from one sample, sequenced in a study of identical twins. TCRdb re-called the 5' RACE reads through MiXCR, storing one row per CDR3 protein. Here the sample spans around 340,000 distinct CDR3 sequences, around an eighth being singletons. These same records also appear under a second study, on yellow fever vaccine responses in identical twins.

The sequenced sample consisted of CD8+ T cells sorted from blood. The receptor set was obtained from a woman aged 18-29 years in good health. The CDR3 runs from the conserved cysteine through the conserved F or W. The D gene is left open where the match is weak. A row's size may be missing; if present it is once, few, many or a size class.

v_gene	len	d_gene	abundance	j_gene	CDR3aa	CDR3nt
TRBV20-1	16	TRBD1	NA	TRBJ2-1	CSARGIGTGTYNEQFF	TGCAGTGCTAGGGGGATCGGGACAGGCACCTACAATGAGCAGTTCTTC
TRBV29-1	11	TRBD1	NA	TRBJ2-7	CSVPQGYEQYF	TGCAGCGTTCCACAGGGGTACGAGCAGTACTTC
TRBV7-9	15	TRBD1	few	TRBJ2-3	CASSGRQGDPDTQYF	TGTGCCAGCAGTGGTCGGCAGGGGGATCCCGATACGCAGTATTTT
TRBV4-1	17	TRBD2	NA	TRBJ2-1	CASSQERRSSGYNEQFF	TGCGCCAGCAGCCAAGAGCGTCGGTCTAGCGGATACAATGAGCAGTTCTTC
TRBV7-8	16	NA	NA	TRBJ2-2	CASSLRENANTGELFF	TGTGCCAGCAGCCTCAGGGAAAACGCGAACACCGGGGAGCTGTTTTTT
TRBV7-8	13	NA	few	TRBJ2-7	CASSLAGAHEQYF	TGTGCCAGCAGCTTGGCAGGGGCCCACGAGCAGTACTTC
TRBV6-4	13	NA	NA	TRBJ2-1	CASSDSSEHEQFF	TGTGCCAGCAGTGACTCTTCGGAGCATGAGCAGTTCTTC
TRBV20-1	9	NA	few	TRBJ1-2	CTAGYGYTF	TGCACCGCAGGCTATGGCTACACCTTC
TRBV6-5	13	NA	few	TRBJ1-5	CASSYTTNQPQHF	TGTGCCAGCAGTTACACGACTAATCAGCCCCAGCATTTT
TRBV5-1	13	NA	NA	TRBJ1-2	CASSLNGIYGYTF	TGCGCCAGCAGCCTCAATGGGATCTATGGCTACACCTTC
TRBV6-1	12	NA	NA	TRBJ1-1	CASGGFYTEAFF	TGTGCCAGCGGAGGGTTTTACACTGAAGCTTTCTTT
TRBV11-2	17	TRBD2	few	TRBJ2-2	CASSLEASGVNTGELFF	TGTGCCAGCAGCTTAGAGGCTAGCGGGGTGAACACCGGGGAGCTGTTTTTT
TRBV15	16	NA	few	TRBJ2-1	CATSRGVRGTNNEQFF	TGTGCCACCAGCAGAGGAGTACGGGGAACCAACAATGAGCAGTTCTTC
TRBV12-3/TRBV12-4	11	NA	many	TRBJ2-7	CASTLLYEQYF	TGTGCCAGCACCCTACTCTACGAGCAGTACTTC